Included here is one T cell receptor beta chain sequence, with context. This entry belongs to a study of blood T cell repertoires in COVID-19. Across the whole study: Material from acute and convalescent COVID-19 was sourced from the United States, Italy and Spain.

Trimming took off 0 bases at V and 0 bases at J, with 7 bases between the two ends. The CDR3 has 14 amino acids. Germline values: CDR1 SGDLS, CDR2 YYNGEE. Cohorts were based on clinical histories the participants reported. Cohort 3 donors counted as recovered after two negative PCRs, clearance, or resolved symptoms. Authors' methods: Amplification of reference gene primers was used by the study to estimate nucleated cell counts. The assay was immunoSEQ multiplex PCR, and TCRdb's table has in-frame clones only and misses some. V, J and clone size reflect that table, while D and trimming were determined from the DNA. The sample lists approximately 220,000 clones, about 85% occurring once.

This chain joins TRBV9 and TRBJ2-7, with D unclear. The clonotype was recovered from a woman aged 25 to 39 who had recovered from COVID-19. Material for sequencing was PBMCs or T cells enriched from blood (not recorded which). The CDR3 DNA is TGTGCCAGCAGCGTAGGGGCAGACTCCTACGAGCAGTACTTC. Its translation: CASSVGADSYEQYF.